The text below deals with one T cell receptor (beta chain). The same CDR3 also results from other DNA sequences found in this sample. Per the original data handling: Amplification from reference gene primers served as the basis for estimated nucleated cell counts. Produced via immunoSEQ multiplex PCR; TCRdb's table is partial and in-frame only. The DNA was the basis for D and trimming; V, J and clone size are from that table. This table holds 450,000 or so clones, about 89% found once. The record originates from a study of blood T cell repertoires in COVID-19. On the study more broadly: Acute-phase and convalescent COVID-19 samples originated in the United States, Italy and Spain.

This CDR3 is 13 amino acids long. In germline, CDR1 is MNHEY, CDR2 SMNVEV (reference sequence). The V end lost 6 bases, the J end lost 0 bases, and 8 bases lay between the germline ends. This rearrangement joins TRBV27 to TRBJ1-1, with D unclear. Sample: peripheral blood. This TCR derives from a woman aged 40-49 years with COVID-19, enrolled during active disease. This CDR3 is CASSLVLNTEAFF. Written as DNA, the CDR3 is TGTGCCAGCAGCCTCGTCCTGAACACTGAAGCTTTCTTT.